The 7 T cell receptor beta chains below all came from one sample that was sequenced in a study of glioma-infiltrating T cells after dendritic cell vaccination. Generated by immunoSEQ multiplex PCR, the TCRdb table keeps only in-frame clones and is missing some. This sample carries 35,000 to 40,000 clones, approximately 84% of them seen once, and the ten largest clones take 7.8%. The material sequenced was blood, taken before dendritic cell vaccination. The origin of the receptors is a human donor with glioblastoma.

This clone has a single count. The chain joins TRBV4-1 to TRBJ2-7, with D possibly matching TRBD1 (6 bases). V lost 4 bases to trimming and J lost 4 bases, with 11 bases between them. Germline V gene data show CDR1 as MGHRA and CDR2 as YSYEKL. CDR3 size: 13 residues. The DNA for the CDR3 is TGCGCCAGCAGCCCCGAACAGGGTTACGAGCAGTACTTC. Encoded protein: CASSPEQGYEQYF.

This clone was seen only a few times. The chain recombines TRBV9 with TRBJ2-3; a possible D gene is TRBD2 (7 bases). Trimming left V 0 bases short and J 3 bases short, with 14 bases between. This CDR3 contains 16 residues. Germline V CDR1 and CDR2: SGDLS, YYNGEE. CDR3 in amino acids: CASSVGGGAWTDTQYF. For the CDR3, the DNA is TGTGCCAGCAGCGTAGGTGGGGGGGCATGGACAGATACGCAGTATTTT.

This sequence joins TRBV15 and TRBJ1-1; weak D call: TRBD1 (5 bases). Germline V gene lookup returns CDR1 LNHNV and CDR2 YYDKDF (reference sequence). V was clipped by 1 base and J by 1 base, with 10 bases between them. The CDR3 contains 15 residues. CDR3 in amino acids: CATSRVARANTEAFF. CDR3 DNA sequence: TGTGCCACCAGCAGAGTAGCCAGGGCGAACACTGAAGCTTTCTTT.

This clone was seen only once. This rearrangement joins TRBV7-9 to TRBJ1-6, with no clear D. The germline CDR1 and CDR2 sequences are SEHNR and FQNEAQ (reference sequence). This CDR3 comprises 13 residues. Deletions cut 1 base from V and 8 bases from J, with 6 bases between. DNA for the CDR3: TGTGCCAGCAGCTTAGAGGAGGATTCACCCCTCCACTTT. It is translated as CASSLEEDSPLHF.

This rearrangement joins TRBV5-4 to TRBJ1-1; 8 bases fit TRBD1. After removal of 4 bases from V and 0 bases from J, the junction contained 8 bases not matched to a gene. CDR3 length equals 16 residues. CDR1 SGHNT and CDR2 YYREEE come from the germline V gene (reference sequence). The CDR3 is CASSATGAAVNTEAFF. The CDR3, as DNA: TGTGCCAGCAGCGCGACAGGGGCAGCGGTGAACACTGAAGCTTTCTTT.

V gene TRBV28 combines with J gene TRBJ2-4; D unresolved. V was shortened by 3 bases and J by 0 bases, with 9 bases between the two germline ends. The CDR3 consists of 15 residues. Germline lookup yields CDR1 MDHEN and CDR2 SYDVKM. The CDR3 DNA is TGTGCCAGCAGTTTTGTAGCCGGAGCCAAAAACATTCAGTACTTC. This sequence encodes CASSFVAGAKNIQYF. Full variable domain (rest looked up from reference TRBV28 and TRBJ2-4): DVKVTQSSRYLVKRTGEKVFLECVQDMDHENMFWYRQDPGLGLRLIYFSYDVKMKEKGDIPEGYSVSREKKERFSLILESASTNQTSMYLCASSFVAGAKNIQYFGAGTRLSVL.

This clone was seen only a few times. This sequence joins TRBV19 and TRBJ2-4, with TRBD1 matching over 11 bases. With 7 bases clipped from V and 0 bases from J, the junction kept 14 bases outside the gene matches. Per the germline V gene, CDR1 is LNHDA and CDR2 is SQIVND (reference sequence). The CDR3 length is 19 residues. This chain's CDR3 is CASTPLRDRGTLAKNIQYF. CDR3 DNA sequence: TGTGCCAGTACCCCGCTACGGGACAGGGGGACCCTAGCCAAAAACATTCAGTACTTC.